This record covers a single T cell receptor (beta chain). Its antigen remains unknown. The record originates from a study of OX40 agonist ivuxolimab in advanced cancers. Overall study context: It was permissible to have had prior anti-PD-1, anti-PD-L1 or anti-CTLA-4 therapy, and around 40% had some. Study observations and caveats: The CD4+ and CD8+ T cells in the blood had expanded clonally by week 6 at 0.1 to 3.0 mg/kg.

Profiled with immunoSEQ multiplex PCR; TCRdb holds only in-frame clones, not every one. The sample contains approximately 46,000 clones, roughly 80% of which appear only once. Drawing of blood for sampling happened at baseline, at cycle 4 day 1, and at cycle 7 day 1. The V gene end was trimmed by 7 bases and the J gene end by 2 bases; junction bases not matched to a gene: 10. Germline V CDR1 and CDR2: SNHLY, FYNNEI. This CDR3 comprises 16 residues. The V gene is TRBV2, the J gene TRBJ2-3; 9 positions agree with TRBD2. Sequenced here: CD4+ or CD8+ T cells sorted from blood, sampled in a trial of the OX40 agonist ivuxolimab. The source is an adult with an advanced solid tumor such as melanoma, head and neck, liver or kidney cancer. DNA of the CDR3: TGTGCCAGCAAGGAGATAGCGGGAGTGATCACAGATACGCAGTATTTT. Translation: CASKEIAGVITDTQYF.